One sample yielded the 11 T cell receptor beta chains listed below, sequenced in a study of beta chain features in type 1 diabetes (dated by TCRdb to about 2018). The research as a whole found: Type 1 diabetes patients showed a moderate but significant shortening of TCRB CDR3 length in all four CD4+ subsets.

Library preparation was by the immunoSEQ multiplex PCR assay. The entire isolated RNA was reverse transcribed using the High Capacity cDNA Reverse Transcription Kit, and thus expressed TCRB transcripts were sequenced. In TCRdb, the immuneACCESS table is reduced to in-frame sequences with V and J assigned. These tables do not hold every clone; where another copy was compared, an unresolved V gene accounts for under half, and the others remain unexplained. Counted in this sample were 330,000 or so clones; around an eighth of them appeared once. Around 0.01% of the sample is taken by the ten largest. Antigen specificity for these receptors is unknown. The sequenced sample was naive CD4+ T cells from blood. Taken with the paper, the label for cell subset or site translates to: true naive CD4+ T cells. The origin of the receptors is a woman between 18 and 29 years old with type 1 diabetes.

The genes are TRBV15 and TRBJ2-1; D is possibly TRBD1 (5 bases). Germline V gives CDR1 LNHNV, CDR2 YYDKDF (reference sequence). The CDR3 spans 16 residues. The V end was cut by 2 bases, the J end by 7 bases, with 18 bases between. CDR3 DNA: TGTGCCACCAGCAGACTAGGGGTACAGATGAGTAATGAGCAGTTCTTC. This sequence encodes CATSRLGVQMSNEQFF.

This clone was seen more than once but under ten times. J is TRBJ2-1 and V is TRBV7-2, with D uncertain. The CDR3 runs 12 residues. Germline-derived CDR1 and CDR2 are SGHTA and FQGNSA. V was shortened by 6 bases and J by 7 bases, with 10 bases between the two germline ends. The CDR3 loop reads CASSRLVNEQFF. CDR3 nucleotide sequence: TGTGCCAGCAGTCGTCTTGTGAATGAGCAGTTCTTC. Using reference TRBV7-2 and TRBJ2-1 for the parts outside the CDR3, the full variable domain is GAGVSQSPSNKVTEKGKDVELRCDPISGHTALYWYRQSLGQGLEFLIYFQGNSAPDKSGLPSDRFSAERTGGSVSTLTIQRTQQEDSAVYLCASSRLVNEQFFGPGTRLTVL.

The chain links TRBV4-1 to TRBJ2-7; D ambiguous. The CDR3 is 15 amino acids. Germline assignment: CDR1 MGHRA and CDR2 YSYEKL. Trimming removed 0 bases at V and 0 bases at J, with 9 bases between. CDR3 coding DNA: TGCGCCAGCAGCCAAGAGCCAAAGAGCTCCTACGAGCAGTACTTC. This translates into CASSQEPKSSYEQYF.

Only a few counts were recorded for this clone. The chain recombines TRBV6-6 with TRBJ2-7; D gene ambiguous. The V gene lost 6 bases and the J gene lost 1 base, with 4 bases spanning the gap. The CDR3 length is 11 residues. CDR1 MNHNY and CDR2 SVGAGI come from the germline V gene (reference sequence). The CDR3 reads CASSPSYEQYF. The CDR3 region has the DNA TGTGCCAGCAGCCCGTCCTACGAGCAGTACTTC.

In its sample, this clone was seen a few times. The chain combines TRBV2 with TRBJ2-3; D uncertain. Trimming stripped 11 bases from V and 2 bases from J, with 11 bases between. Germline CDR1 reads SNHLY; CDR2 reads FYNNEI. CDR3 length: 12 residues. The CDR3 DNA sequence: TGTGCCGGCCGCCAGGACACAGATACGCAGTATTTT. This codes for CAGRQDTDTQYF.

The V call is TRBV6-5, the J call TRBJ1-2, with D unresolved. The V end was cut by 5 bases, the J end by 3 bases, with 7 bases between. The CDR3 is made up of 12 amino acids. Germline assignment: CDR1 MNHEY and CDR2 SVGAGI. CDR3 DNA: TGTGCCAGCAGTGACACATACTATGGCTACACCTTC. Encoded protein: CASSDTYYGYTF.

This rearrangement joins TRBV7-2 to TRBJ1-1, with D perhaps matching TRBD1 (5 bases). Trimming left V 4 bases short and J 4 bases short, with 16 bases between. The germline CDR1 and CDR2 sequences are SGHTA and FQGNSA. This CDR3 has 15 residues. CDR3: CASSSLGGTITEAFF. DNA for the CDR3: TGTGCCAGCAGCTCCCTCGGGGGGACGATCACTGAAGCTTTCTTT. The full variable domain, rest sourced from reference TRBV7-2 and TRBJ1-1, is GAGVSQSPSNKVTEKGKDVELRCDPISGHTALYWYRQSLGQGLEFLIYFQGNSAPDKSGLPSDRFSAERTGGSVSTLTIQRTQQEDSAVYLCASSSLGGTITEAFFGQGTRLTVV.

A remark on this clone: Other DNA sequences within the sample encode an identical CDR3. CDR3 bases: TGTGCCAGCAGCTTACAGGGTAACTATGGCTACACCTTC. Translating gives CASSLQGNYGYTF. The V gene is TRBV7-9, the J gene TRBJ1-2, with D perhaps TRBD1 (5 bases). Germline V CDR1 and CDR2: SEHNR, FQNEAQ (reference sequence). The length of the CDR3 is 13 residues. Deletions cut 2 bases from V and 1 base from J, with 5 bases between.

In its sample, this clone was seen a few times. The gene calls are TRBV9 and TRBJ2-7, with TRBD2 matching over 8 bases. Trimming at V came to 3 bases and at J to 2 bases, leaving 7 bases not matched to a gene. The CDR3 has 15 residues. Germline CDR1 reads SGDLS; CDR2 reads YYNGEE. This chain's CDR3 is CASSAGAGGPYEQYF. Written as DNA, the CDR3 is TGTGCCAGCAGCGCTGGGGCGGGAGGCCCCTACGAGCAGTACTTC.

The chain couples TRBV5-6 to TRBJ1-5; the D gene is possibly TRBD1 (5 bases). The CDR3 is 13 residues long. The V gene lost 4 bases and the J gene lost 5 bases, with 10 bases spanning the gap. Germline CDR1 and CDR2: SGHDT and YYEEEE. The CDR3 reads CASSITGYQPQHF. CDR3 DNA: TGTGCCAGCAGCATAACAGGTTATCAGCCCCAGCATTTT. The complete variable domain, with remaining parts taken from reference TRBV5-6 and TRBJ1-5, reads DAGVTQSPTHLIKTRGQQVTLRCSPKSGHDTVSWYQQALGQGPQFIFQYYEEEERQRGNFPDRFSGHQFPNYSSELNVNALLLGDSALYLCASSITGYQPQHFGDGTRLSIL.

The V and J genes are TRBV9 and TRBJ2-1; TRBD2 matches at 10 bases. Trimming removed 4 bases from V and 7 bases from J; junction bases left unmatched: 2. Looked up from germline, CDR1 is SGDLS and CDR2 is YYNGEE. This CDR3 contains 13 residues. The CDR3 coding sequence is TGTGCCAGCAGCACACTAGCGGGAAATGAGCAGTTCTTC. This translates into CASSTLAGNEQFF.